This record looks at one T cell receptor beta chain sequence and its context. Its recognized antigen is unknown. The conserved phenylalanine or tryptophan is not found at the CDR3 terminus, so this likely reflects a read error. The time point label for this specimen denotes: newly diagnosed GD, antithyroid drugs for less than 3 months. RNA was extracted from PBMCs in TRIzol for both TCR sequencing and RNA sequencing. The diagnosis of Graves' disease followed American Thyroid Association guidelines. Patients for the study were recruited at an endocrinology department in Xi'an, China. From each patient, approximately 9 milliliters of peripheral blood was collected into an EDTA anticoagulant tube. PBMCs were isolated by Ficoll Paque Plus density gradient separation without further T cell sorting. An Agilent 2100 Bioanalyzer and agarose gel were used to check RNA quality, while a NanoDrop 2000 measured RNA concentration.

Preparation of the library involved multiplex PCR. Reads for this sample came from an Illumina HiSeq 4000. To build TCR beta libraries, CDR3 regions were amplified by Arm-PCR using iRepertoire HTBI primers. PCR products were gel purified before sequencing. In the source study's methods: Across samples, 62 TRBV and 13 to 15 TRBJ segments were identified and used for gene usage analysis of CDR3 amino acid clonotypes. COPE and FqMerger were used to merge the filtered high-quality paired reads into contigs. BLAST was used to align contigs to the IMGT TRBV, TRBD and TRBJ reference genes, and CDR3 was defined following IMGT. Any clonotype with a frequency above 0.1% was classified as a highly expanded clone. Shannon entropy served as the measure of repertoire diversity, while the Gini coefficient captured V-J evenness. Public clonotypes were defined as clonotypes shared by more than one individual. TCRdb reprocessing: public reads trimmed at Q25 with fastp, clones called with MiXCR, in-frame beta chains kept. Each entry is one CDR3 protein sequence, shown with its most common DNA and genes. What appears here as the V and J calls and clone size reflects TCRdb's work, not the paper's. In this sample the table shows 370,000 or so distinct CDR3 sequences, roughly 15% of which occur a single time. Clones ranked in the top ten supply 20% to 25% of the sample.

This entry belongs to a study of regulatory T cells in long-lasting Graves disease (dated by TCRdb to about 2021). Background for the entire study: Antithyroid drugs had been taken for less than 3 months by newly diagnosed Graves' disease patients. Peripheral blood TCR sequencing and RNA sequencing compared persistent Graves' disease patients with newly diagnosed Graves' disease patients. The study took place in China and was registered as a clinical trial. A total of about 35 samples underwent TCR sequencing, from about 13 patients with persistent Graves' disease and 20 patients with newly diagnosed Graves' disease. Broad study findings and their caveats: Sequencing and analysis were limited to the TCR beta chain. Lower TCR Shannon entropy and fewer highly expanded clones were observed in persistent Graves' disease patients than in newly diagnosed patients, which suggested clonal expansion. The authors noted that the small sample size was a limitation that may lower accuracy. Only peripheral blood was studied, because thyroid tissue, the primary lesion, was inaccessible. A larger number of public clonotypes was shared among persistent patients (over 2,500) than among newly diagnosed patients (around 970).

The same data also contributed to another study, on T cells in Graves' hyperthyroidism and ophthalmopathy. As the second study states: Stable Graves' hyperthyroidism was defined as no progression to ophthalmopathy during 18 months of follow-up. Hyperthyroidism patients were aged 18 to 65 years and newly diagnosed, with disease duration of less than 2 months. Any patient with an uncontrolled infection, another autoimmune disease, pregnancy or lactation was excluded. Diagnoses relied on clinical symptoms, serum thyroxine and TRAb, thyroid ultrasound and orbital computed tomography. The TCR CDR3 was subjected to a first round of RT-PCR using the HTBI primer set and the Qiagen OneStep RT-PCR kit. Most expanded thyroid clonotypes (frequency above 0.001) were also detected in blood, suggesting blood repertoires may reflect thyroid immune responses. A 13 V-J signature model separated ophthalmopathy from stable hyperthyroidism, with about 88% sensitivity and around 84% specificity in cross-validation and 80%/75% in testing. In validation, the model predicted progression to ophthalmopathy a median of 6.5 months before onset, with 65% to 71% sensitivity and roughly 72% specificity. To identify distinguishing TCR V-J signatures, a discovery cohort of around 100 patients was used, comprising fewer than 45 with Graves' ophthalmopathy and 57 with stable Graves' hyperthyroidism. Prospective prediction of ophthalmopathy was tested in an independent validation cohort consisting of some 19 hyperthyroidism patients and 17 patients who later progressed to ophthalmopathy. The 75 to 100 discovery patients were divided at random into training and test sets in a 7:3 ratio. In roughly six Graves' hyperthyroidism patients, the study also compared T-cell repertoires from thyroid tissue with T-cell repertoires from blood. Once sampling was done, hyperthyroidism patients were given methimazole at a starting dose of 30 mg daily, whereas ophthalmopathy patients were given high-dose intravenous methylprednisolone. A second multiplex PCR round built the libraries, followed by size selection and purification. Paired-end sequencing of the libraries was performed with 100 bp reads on an Illumina HiSeq2000. SOAPnuke was used to process the raw data, with reads discarded if the reads contained adapters or uncalled bases, had a mean Phred below 15, or lacked an exact constant-primer or identifier match. High-quality paired reads were merged with COPE v1.2.5, and unique nucleotide sequences were defined as clonotypes. MiTCR v1.1 was used to align clonotypes to the IMGT TRBV, TRBD and TRBJ reference segments. Only V-J combinations with frequency above 0.0001, covering roughly 99% of repertoires, were analysed. The TCS score was defined as the ratio of F50 (clonal expansion) to E x V (chaos), calculated using BLOSUM62-based TCRdist between CDR3 peptides within each V-J. Welch's t-statistics and random forest reduced just over 500 V-J features to 13, which were used in a naive Bayes classifier (R e1071). Sample size was not statistically predetermined, and investigators were not blinded to group allocation. The paper describes TCR Vbeta CDR3 sequencing of some 130 peripheral blood samples, made up of 43 ophthalmopathy patients, 70 to 75 hyperthyroidism patients and 17 progressor patients.

The TCR was taken from a woman aged 18-35 years with Graves disease. Donor details come from another sample of the same person, matched by shared clones. The starting material was peripheral blood mononuclear cells (PBMCs), obtained at new diagnosis, from a patient treated with antithyroid drugs.

The CDR3 amino acid sequence is: CASRRLTSYNEQFV. The DNA reads as follows: TGCGCCAGCAGGCGCCTGACTAGCTACAATGAGCAGTTCGTC. The chain links TRBV5-1 with TRBJ2-1; matching of 6 bases hints at TRBD2 as the D gene. Cut back by 5 bases and 3 bases, the V and J ends lie 12 bases apart. Looking up the germline V gene yields CDR1 SGHRS and CDR2 YFSETQ. The length of the CDR3 is 14 amino acids, counting both ends. Solely the CDR3 DNA is kept, with 42 bases framed from the first base.